The present T cell receptor (beta chain) was sequenced within a study of T cell responses to AZD1222 COVID-19 vaccine. TCRdb's copy holds only in-frame clones and misses some; the assay was immunoSEQ multiplex PCR. Here the sample spans fewer than 300,000 clones, 85% to 95% being singletons. The germline V gene encodes CDR1 SGDLS and CDR2 YYNGEE. J gave up 5 bases and V 4 bases, and 11 bases lay outside the gene matches. The CDR3 has 16 residues. The receptor's source is an adult in good health. Specimen: peripheral blood, collected on day 0 of AZD1222 vaccination. The genes are TRBV9 and TRBJ2-2; 7 nucleotides match TRBD2. The CDR3 loop is CASSPEGRGGTGELFF. The CDR3 coding sequence is TGTGCCAGCAGCCCCGAGGGGAGGGGCGGAACCGGGGAGCTGTTTTTT.